This T cell receptor beta chain is from a study of chemoradiotherapy in HPV16-positive cancers. About the research overall: Candidate HPV-specific T-cell clones and common TCR motifs came from functional assays in a couple of HPV16-positive patients. Points from the study as a whole: Non-HPV-specific T cells did not expand in tumors during treatment, whereas candidate HPV-specific clones and E7-related motifs did. The functional HPV-specific definition rests on just a couple of HPV16-positive patients.

Germline lookup yields CDR1 GTSNPN and CDR2 SVGIG (reference sequence). V was cut by 0 bases and J by 3 bases, with 15 bases left in between. The CDR3 is 15 amino acids. Over chemoradiotherapy, repertoires were sampled more than once. As regards this clone: The antigen is undetermined.

Sequencing was performed with immunoSEQ multiplex PCR; in TCRdb, only in-frame clones are kept and a portion is missing. Found here are about 21,000 clones, around 86% of them singletons; the top ten hold around 4.9%. The receptor's source is a human donor with HPV-associated anogenital cancer. J is TRBJ2-7 and V is TRBV30; D tentatively reads TRBD1 or TRBD2 (6 bases each). Source: blood, taken from a patient who underwent chemoradiotherapy. The CDR3, as DNA: TGTGCCTGGAGTGTAAGGGGGGCTACGGGCTACGAGCAGTACTTC. This translates into CAWSVRGATGYEQYF.